This T cell receptor (beta chain) originates from a study of T-cell reconstitution after alpha-beta-depleted transplantation in children listed by TCRdb under 2016. Regarding the research as a whole: Using TCR repertoire profiling, the study quantitatively followed how T-cell immune reconstitution unfolded in children after TCRalphabeta/CD19-depleted allogeneic hematopoietic cell transplantation.

Of note for this clonotype: Its antigen is currently not known. No base quality values were provided; no much bigger clone lies one nucleotide off.

Results the study describes overall, beyond this receptor: Over the following months the frequencies of hyperexpanded clones went down, and after one year T-cell counts and TCRbeta diversity were mostly credited to newly produced T cells. In some patients, the high TCRbeta diversity seen at day 60 was put down to recipient T cells and intrathymic progenitors that had survived conditioning. The apparently early alphabetaT-cell count recovery about two months after transplant was reportedly dependent on only several hundred rapidly expanded clones derived from non-depleted graft cells.

Explained via the paper, the treatment or condition label denotes: allogeneic hematopoietic cell transplantation with graft depleted of TCRalphabeta T cells and CD19 B cells. The children who served as transplant recipients had been given grafts of TCRalphabeta/CD19-depleted allogeneic hematopoietic cells. The trim is 1 base for V and 0 bases for J, with a gap of 6 bases between the germline ends. The CDR3 numbers 13 residues from cysteine through phenylalanine. Solely the CDR3 DNA is kept, with 39 bases framed from the first base. From the germline V gene, CDR1 is SQVTM and CDR2 is ANQGSEA. The method was PCR. Data came from an Illumina HiSeq 2500. TCR libraries were prepared with molecular barcoding, using unique molecular identifiers to normalize TCRbeta repertoire quantification. Through fastp at Q25 and MiXCR, TCRdb rebuilt clones from the public reads, retaining in-frame beta chains. CDR3 protein sequences are deduplicated, and each keeps its most common genes and DNA. This sample has approximately 50,000 distinct CDR3 sequences in its table, and 52% of those were observed once. The ten largest account for more than 30% of the sample.

The TCR originated in a boy less than two years old with SCID, due to receive a stem cell transplant. The chain is assembled from TRBV29-1 and TRBJ1-1, with TRBD1 as a weak D call on 5 bases. The sample in question was peripheral blood, obtained before TCRalphabeta/CD19-depleted stem cell transplant. In nucleotides, the sequence is TGCAGCGTTGAAGGGGGGATGAACACTGAAGCTTTCTTT. The resulting protein is CSVEGGMNTEAFF.